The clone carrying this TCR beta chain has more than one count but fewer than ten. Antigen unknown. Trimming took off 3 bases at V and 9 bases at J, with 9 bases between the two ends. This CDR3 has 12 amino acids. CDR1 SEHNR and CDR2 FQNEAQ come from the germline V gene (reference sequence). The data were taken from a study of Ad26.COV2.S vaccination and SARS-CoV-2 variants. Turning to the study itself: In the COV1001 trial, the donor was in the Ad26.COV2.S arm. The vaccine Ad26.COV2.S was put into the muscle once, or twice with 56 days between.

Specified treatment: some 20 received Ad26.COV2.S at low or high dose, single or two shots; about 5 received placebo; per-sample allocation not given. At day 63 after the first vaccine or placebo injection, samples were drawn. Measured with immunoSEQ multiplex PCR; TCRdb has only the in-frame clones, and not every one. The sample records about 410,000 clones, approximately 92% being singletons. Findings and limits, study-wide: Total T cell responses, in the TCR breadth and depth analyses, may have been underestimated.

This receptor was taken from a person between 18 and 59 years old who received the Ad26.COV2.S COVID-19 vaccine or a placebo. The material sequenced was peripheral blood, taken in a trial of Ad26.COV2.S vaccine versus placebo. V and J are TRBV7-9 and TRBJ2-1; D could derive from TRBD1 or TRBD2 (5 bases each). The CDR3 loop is CASSFQGPEQFF. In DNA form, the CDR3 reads TGTGCCAGCAGCTTTCAGGGACCTGAGCAGTTCTTC.